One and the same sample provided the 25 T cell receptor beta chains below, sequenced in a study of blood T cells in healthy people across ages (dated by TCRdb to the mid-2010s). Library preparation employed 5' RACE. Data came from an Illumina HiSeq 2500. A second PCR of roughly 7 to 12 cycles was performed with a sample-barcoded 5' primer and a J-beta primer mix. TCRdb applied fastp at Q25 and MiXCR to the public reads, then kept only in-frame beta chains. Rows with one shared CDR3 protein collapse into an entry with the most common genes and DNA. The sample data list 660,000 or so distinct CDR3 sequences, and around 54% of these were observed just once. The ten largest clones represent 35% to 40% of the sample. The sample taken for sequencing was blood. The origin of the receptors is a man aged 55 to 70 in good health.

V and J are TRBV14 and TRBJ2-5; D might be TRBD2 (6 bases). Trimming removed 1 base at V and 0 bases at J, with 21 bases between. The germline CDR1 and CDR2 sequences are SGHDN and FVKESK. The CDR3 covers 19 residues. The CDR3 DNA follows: TGTGCCAGCAGCCAAGCTCTCCTTAGTCGCGGGGCGTACCAAGAGACCCAGTACTTC. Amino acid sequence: CASSQALLSRGAYQETQYF.

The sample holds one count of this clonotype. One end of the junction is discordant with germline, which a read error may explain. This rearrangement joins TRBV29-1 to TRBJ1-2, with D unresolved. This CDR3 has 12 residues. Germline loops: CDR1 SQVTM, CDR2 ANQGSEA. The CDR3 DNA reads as TGCAGCGTTGAGGCCCATAACTATGGCTACATCTTC. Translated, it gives CSVEAHNYGYIF.

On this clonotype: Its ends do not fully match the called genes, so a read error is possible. CDR3 protein: CASGLATYGQYF. The CDR3 region has the DNA TGTGCCAGCGGGCTAGCCACCTACGGGCAGTACTTC. The chain has TRBV2 and TRBJ2-7, with D perhaps TRBD2 (5 bases). Germline values: CDR1 SNHLY, CDR2 FYNNEI. This CDR3 comprises 12 residues.

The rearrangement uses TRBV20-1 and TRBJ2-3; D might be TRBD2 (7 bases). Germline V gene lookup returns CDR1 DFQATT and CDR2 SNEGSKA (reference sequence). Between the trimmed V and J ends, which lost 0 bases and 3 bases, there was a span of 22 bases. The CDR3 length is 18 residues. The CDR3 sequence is CSAREPRGNREGTDTQYF. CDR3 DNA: TGCAGTGCTAGAGAGCCCAGAGGAAACAGGGAGGGGACAGATACGCAGTATTTT.

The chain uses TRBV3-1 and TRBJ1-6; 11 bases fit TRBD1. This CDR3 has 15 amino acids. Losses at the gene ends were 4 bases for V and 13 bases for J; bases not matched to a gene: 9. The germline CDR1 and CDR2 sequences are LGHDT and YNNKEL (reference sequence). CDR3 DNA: TGTGCCAGCAGCCGTATGGGGACAGGGGGTCGCCCCCTCCACTTT. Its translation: CASSRMGTGGRPLHF.

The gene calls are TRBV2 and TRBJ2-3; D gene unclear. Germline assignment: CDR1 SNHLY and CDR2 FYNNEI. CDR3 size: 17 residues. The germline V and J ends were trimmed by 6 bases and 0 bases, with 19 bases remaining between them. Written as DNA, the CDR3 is TGTGCCAGCAGCTACCCCCGACTGATGGCTAGCACAGATACGCAGTATTTT. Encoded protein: CASSYPRLMASTDTQYF.

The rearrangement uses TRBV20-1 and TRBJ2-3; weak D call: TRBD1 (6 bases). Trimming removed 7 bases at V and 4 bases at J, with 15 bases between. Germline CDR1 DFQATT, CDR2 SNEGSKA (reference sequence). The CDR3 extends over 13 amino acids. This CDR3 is CSVQQGPSDTQYF. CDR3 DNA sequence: TGCAGTGTCCAACAGGGCCCGTCAGATACGCAGTATTTT.

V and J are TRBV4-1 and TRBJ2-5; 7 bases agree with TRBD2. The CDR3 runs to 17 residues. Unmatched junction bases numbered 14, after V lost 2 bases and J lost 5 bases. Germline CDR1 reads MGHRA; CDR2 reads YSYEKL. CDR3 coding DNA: TGCGCCAGCAGCCAAAAAAGGGGCCAAGCGGGGCCGGAGACCCAGTACTTC. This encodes CASSQKRGQAGPETQYF.

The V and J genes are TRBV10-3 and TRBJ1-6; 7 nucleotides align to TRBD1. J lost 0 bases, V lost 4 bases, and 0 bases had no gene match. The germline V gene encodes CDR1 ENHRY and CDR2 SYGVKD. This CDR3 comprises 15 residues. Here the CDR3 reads CAISGQGSYNSPLHF. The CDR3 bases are TGTGCCATCAGTGGACAGGGCTCCTATAATTCACCCCTCCACTTT.

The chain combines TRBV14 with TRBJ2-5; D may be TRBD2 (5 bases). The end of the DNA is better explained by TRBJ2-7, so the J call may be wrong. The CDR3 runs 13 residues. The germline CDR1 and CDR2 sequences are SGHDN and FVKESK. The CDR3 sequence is CASSRGLNYEQYF. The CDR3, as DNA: TGTGCCAGCAGCCGAGGGCTAAACTACGAGCAGTACTTC.

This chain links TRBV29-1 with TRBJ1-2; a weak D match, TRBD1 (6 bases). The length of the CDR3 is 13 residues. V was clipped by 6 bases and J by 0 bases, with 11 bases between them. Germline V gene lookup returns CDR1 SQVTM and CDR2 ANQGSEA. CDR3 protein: CSVTTGTNYGYTF. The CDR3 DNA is TGCAGCGTCACAACAGGGACTAACTATGGCTACACCTTC.

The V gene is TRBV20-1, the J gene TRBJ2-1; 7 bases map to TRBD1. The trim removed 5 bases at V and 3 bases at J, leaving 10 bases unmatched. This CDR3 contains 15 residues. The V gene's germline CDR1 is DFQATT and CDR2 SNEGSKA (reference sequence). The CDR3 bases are TGCAGTGCTTGTTCGCCGGGACAGAACTACAATGAGCAGTTCTTC. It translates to CSACSPGQNYNEQFF.

The CDR3 coding sequence is TGTGCCAGCAGCATTAGTCGGATCGAGACCCAGTACTTC. Translation gives CASSISRIETQYF. The V call is TRBV5-6, the J call TRBJ2-4; no definite D call. The DNA end is more similar to TRBJ2-5, so the J call may be wrong. Germline lookup yields CDR1 SGHDT and CDR2 YYEEEE. There are 13 residues in the CDR3.

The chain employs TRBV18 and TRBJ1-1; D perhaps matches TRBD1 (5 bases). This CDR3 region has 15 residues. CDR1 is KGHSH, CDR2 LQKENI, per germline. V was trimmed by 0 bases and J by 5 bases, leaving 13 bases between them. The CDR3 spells CASSPPLGVKTEAFF. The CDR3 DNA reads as TGTGCCAGCTCACCACCCTTGGGGGTAAAGACTGAAGCTTTCTTT.

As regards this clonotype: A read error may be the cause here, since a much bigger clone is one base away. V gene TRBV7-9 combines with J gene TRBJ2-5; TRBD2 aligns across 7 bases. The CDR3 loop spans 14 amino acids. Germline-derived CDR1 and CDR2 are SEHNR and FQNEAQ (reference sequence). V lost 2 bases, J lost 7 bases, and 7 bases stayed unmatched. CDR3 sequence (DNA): TGTGCCAGCAGCTTACTGGCGGGGGAAGGGACCCAGTACTTC. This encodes CASSLLAGEGTQYF.

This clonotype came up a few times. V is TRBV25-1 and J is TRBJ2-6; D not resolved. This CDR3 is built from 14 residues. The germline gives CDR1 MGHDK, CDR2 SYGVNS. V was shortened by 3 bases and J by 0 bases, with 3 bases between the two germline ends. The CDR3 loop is CASSDTSGANVLTF. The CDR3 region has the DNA TGTGCCAGCAGTGATACCTCTGGGGCCAACGTCCTGACTTTC.

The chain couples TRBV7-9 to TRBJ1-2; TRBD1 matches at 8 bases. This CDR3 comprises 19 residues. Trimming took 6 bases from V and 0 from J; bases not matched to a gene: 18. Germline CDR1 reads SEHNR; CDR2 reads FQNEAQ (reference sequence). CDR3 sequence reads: CASRRPVGQARNSNYGYTF. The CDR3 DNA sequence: TGTGCCAGCAGACGCCCCGTGGGACAGGCCCGGAATTCTAACTATGGCTACACCTTC.

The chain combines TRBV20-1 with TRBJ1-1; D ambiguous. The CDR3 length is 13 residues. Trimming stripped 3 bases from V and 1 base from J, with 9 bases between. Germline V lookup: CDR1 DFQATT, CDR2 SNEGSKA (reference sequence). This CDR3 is CSASWLRNTEAFF. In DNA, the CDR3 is TGCAGTGCTAGTTGGCTGAGGAACACTGAAGCTTTCTTT.

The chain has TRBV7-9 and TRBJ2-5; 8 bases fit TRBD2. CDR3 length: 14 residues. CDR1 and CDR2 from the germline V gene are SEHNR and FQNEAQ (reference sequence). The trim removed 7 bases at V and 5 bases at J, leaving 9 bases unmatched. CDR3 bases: TGTGCCAGCACCCCCAATAGCGGGACGGAGACCCAGTACTTC. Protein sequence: CASTPNSGTETQYF.

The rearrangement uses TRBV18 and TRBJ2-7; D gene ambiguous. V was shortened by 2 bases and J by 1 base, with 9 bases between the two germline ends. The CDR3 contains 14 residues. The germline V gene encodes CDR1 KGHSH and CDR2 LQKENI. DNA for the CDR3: TGTGCCAGCTCACCATATTCAAAATCCTACGAGCAGTACTTC. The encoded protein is CASSPYSKSYEQYF.

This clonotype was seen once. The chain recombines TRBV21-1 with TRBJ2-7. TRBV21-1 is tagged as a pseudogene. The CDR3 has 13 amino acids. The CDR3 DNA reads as TGTGCCAGCAGAAAAGCGGCCAGATGCGAGCAGTACTTC. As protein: CASRKAARCEQYF.

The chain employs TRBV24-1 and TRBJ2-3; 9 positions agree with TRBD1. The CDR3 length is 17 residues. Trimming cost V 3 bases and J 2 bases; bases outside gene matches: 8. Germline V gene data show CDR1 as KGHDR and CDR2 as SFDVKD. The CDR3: CATSDLGTGPNTDTQYF. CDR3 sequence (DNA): TGTGCCACCAGTGATCTCGGGACAGGGCCTAACACAGATACGCAGTATTTT.

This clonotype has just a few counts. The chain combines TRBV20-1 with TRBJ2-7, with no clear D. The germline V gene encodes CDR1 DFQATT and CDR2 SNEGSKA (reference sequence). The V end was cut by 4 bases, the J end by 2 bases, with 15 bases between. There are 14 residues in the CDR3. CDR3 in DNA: TGCAGTGCTATCCCCCCGGGTAGAGCCTACGAGCAGTACTTC. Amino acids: CSAIPPGRAYEQYF.

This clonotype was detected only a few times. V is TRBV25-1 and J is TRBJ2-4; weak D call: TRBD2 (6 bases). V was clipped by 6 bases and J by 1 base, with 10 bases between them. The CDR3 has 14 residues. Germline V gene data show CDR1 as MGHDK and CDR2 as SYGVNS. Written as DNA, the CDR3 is TGTGCCAGCAGCCCGGGGGACGCCAAAAACATTCAGTACTTC. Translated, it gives CASSPGDAKNIQYF.

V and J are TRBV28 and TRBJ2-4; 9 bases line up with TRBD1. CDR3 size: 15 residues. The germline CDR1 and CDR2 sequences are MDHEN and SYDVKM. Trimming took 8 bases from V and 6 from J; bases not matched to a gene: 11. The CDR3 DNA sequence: TGTGCCAGCTTAACAGGGGGCGGAGGCGGAAACATTCAGTACTTC. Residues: CASLTGGGGGNIQYF.